The 30 T cell receptor beta chains given below trace back to one sample, sequenced in a study of post-analysis software for immune sequencing data. Study conclusions and caveats: With TRBV5-6, TRBV5-1 and TRBV20-1 included, about five TRBV segments were more frequent in patients than in controls.

The TCR beta cDNA libraries carried unique molecular identifiers. Using its own MiXCR run on the PCR reads, TCRdb lists one record per CDR3 protein. The table has 750,000 to 950,000 distinct CDR3 sequences, about 53% seen once. Their target antigens are unknown. Specimen: blood. These receptors came from a girl aged 5-17 years with multiple sclerosis.

This sequence joins TRBV5-1 and TRBJ2-5, with 12 bases that match TRBD2. The J call may not be correct, given that the DNA end is closer to TRBJ2-7. Germline values: CDR1 SGHRS, CDR2 YFSETQ. The CDR3 spans 15 residues. CDR3 loop: CASSLLLAGGDEQYF. As DNA, the CDR3 is TGCGCCAGCAGCTTGTTACTAGCGGGAGGAGACGAGCAGTACTTC.

The chain has TRBV12-3 or TRBV12-4 and TRBJ1-2; 7 bases agree with TRBD1. V shed 9 bases and J 5 bases; nucleotides not matched to a gene: 6. This CDR3 region has 12 residues. The CDR3 loop is CASYRGLYGYTF. CDR3 coding DNA: TGTGCCAGTTACAGGGGATTATATGGCTACACCTTC.

This sequence joins TRBV10-1 and TRBJ2-3; 8 bases line up with TRBD2. From germline, CDR1 is WNHNN and CDR2 SYGVQD (reference sequence). V was pared by 0 bases and J by 2 bases, with 4 bases of the junction left unmatched. This CDR3 comprises 16 residues. The CDR3 sequence: CASSESTSALTDTQYF. CDR3 coding DNA: TGCGCCAGCAGTGAGTCGACTAGCGCCCTCACAGATACGCAGTATTTT.

The chain couples TRBV18 to TRBJ2-7; weak D call: TRBD1 (7 bases). Looked up from germline, CDR1 is KGHSH and CDR2 is LQKENI. This CDR3 has 16 residues. The V end was cut by 1 base, the J end by 0 bases, with 13 bases between. This chain's CDR3 is CASSPLRQGLSYEQYF. DNA of the CDR3: TGTGCCAGCTCACCACTTCGACAGGGACTCTCCTACGAGCAGTACTTC.

This clonotype appeared a few times. This chain links TRBV20-1 with TRBJ1-2; 8 bases align to TRBD1. This CDR3 contains 13 residues. Trimming cost V 0 bases and J 5 bases; bases outside gene matches: 2. Looked up from germline, CDR1 is DFQATT and CDR2 is SNEGSKA (reference sequence). The CDR3 region has the DNA TGCAGTGCTAGAGAACAGGGGGAGTATGGCTACACCTTC. This encodes CSAREQGEYGYTF.

This clonotype showed up just a few times. V usage is TRBV20-1 and J usage is TRBJ2-7; D unresolved. The ends were cut back, 6 bases at V and 2 bases at J, with 11 bases in the middle. Germline V gene sequence: CDR1 DFQATT, CDR2 SNEGSKA (reference sequence). This CDR3 is built from 12 residues. The CDR3: CSAADRTYEQYF. The CDR3 coding sequence is TGCAGTGCGGCGGACCGGACCTACGAGCAGTACTTC.

The gene calls are TRBV15 and TRBJ2-1, with D perhaps TRBD2 (6 bases). Germline V gives CDR1 LNHNV, CDR2 YYDKDF (reference sequence). Between the trimmed V and J ends, which lost 1 base and 9 bases, there was a span of 10 bases. The CDR3 extends over 13 amino acids. The CDR3 protein is CATSRVGAGEQFF. CDR3 DNA sequence: TGTGCCACCAGCAGAGTCGGAGCGGGTGAGCAGTTCTTC.

This clonotype was counted a few times. This chain joins TRBV10-3 and TRBJ2-3, with 13 bases lining up with TRBD2. The CDR3 length is 17 residues. CDR1 and CDR2 from the germline V gene are ENHRY and SYGVKD. With 7 bases clipped from V and 1 base from J, the junction kept 8 bases outside the gene matches. CDR3 amino acids: CAIKSGTSGARTDTQYF. CDR3 DNA: TGTGCCATCAAGTCGGGGACTAGCGGGGCTCGCACAGATACGCAGTATTTT.

V is TRBV7-9 and J is TRBJ2-1; TRBD2 matches 9 bases. The CDR3 has 14 residues. V trimming: 1 base; J trimming: 9 bases; junction bases outside the gene matches: 4. Germline CDR1 reads SEHNR; CDR2 reads FQNEAQ (reference sequence). The CDR3 sequence is CASSLGGTSSEQFF. In DNA, the CDR3 is TGTGCCAGCAGCTTAGGAGGGACTAGCAGTGAGCAGTTCTTC.

This clonotype was seen ten or more times. The chain carries TRBV4-1 and TRBJ2-7; TRBD1 matches at 12 bases. J was trimmed by 7 bases and V by 4 bases; bases with no gene match: 14. Germline V gene sequence: CDR1 MGHRA, CDR2 YSYEKL. The CDR3 runs 17 residues. Written as DNA, the CDR3 is TGCGCCAGCAGCCGAGAAGTTCCGGGACAGGGGGCGAGGGAGCAGTACTTC. This gives the protein CASSREVPGQGAREQYF.

The chain carries TRBV20-1 and TRBJ2-3, with TRBD2 identical over 11 bases. The CDR3 consists of 17 residues. Germline V gene lookup returns CDR1 DFQATT and CDR2 SNEGSKA (reference sequence). As DNA, the CDR3 is TGCAGCTGCCAGCTAAGACGGACTAGCGGGCTAGTGGATACGCAGTATTTT. This sequence encodes CSCQLRRTSGLVDTQYF.

The CDR3 sequence: CSAGFRDIINQETQYF. DNA of the CDR3: TGCAGTGCTGGGTTCCGGGACATAATTAACCAAGAGACCCAGTACTTC. V and J are TRBV20-1 and TRBJ2-5; maybe TRBD1 (6 bases). Trimming left V 5 bases short and J 0 bases short, with 19 bases between. The CDR3 sequence is 16 residues long. CDR1 is DFQATT and CDR2 is SNEGSKA in the germline V gene (reference sequence).

V is TRBV10-3 and J is TRBJ1-2; 12 bases fit TRBD1. There are 15 residues in the CDR3. Unmatched junction bases numbered 8, after V lost 5 bases and J lost 7 bases. Germline CDR1 reads ENHRY; CDR2 reads SYGVKD. The CDR3 coding sequence is TGTGCCATCAGTCCGGGACAGGGGGCATCTTTTGGCTACACCTTC. Translation: CAISPGQGASFGYTF.

This chain connects TRBV18 to TRBJ2-3; TRBD1 agrees at 9 bases. The CDR3 contains 16 residues. CDR1 KGHSH and CDR2 LQKENI come from the germline V gene. Trimming took 3 bases from V and 3 from J; bases not matched to a gene: 7. CDR3 DNA sequence: TGTGCCAGCTCACCCTGGACAGGGGTTTGGACAGATACGCAGTATTTT. It translates to CASSPWTGVWTDTQYF.

The chain links TRBV10-3 to TRBJ1-2; no clear D gene. The germline V gene has CDR1 ENHRY and CDR2 SYGVKD. V lost 7 bases and J 0 bases, leaving 9 bases between the germline ends. The CDR3 extends over 13 amino acids. The CDR3 protein is CAINTPANYGYTF. The CDR3 coding sequence is TGTGCCATCAATACACCTGCTAACTATGGCTACACCTTC.

The chain recombines TRBV7-9 with TRBJ2-5, with TRBD2 matching over 11 bases. Per the germline V gene, CDR1 is SEHNR and CDR2 is FQNEAQ (reference sequence). The CDR3 has 16 residues. V gave up 4 bases and J gave up 1 base; unmatched junction bases: 5. The CDR3 spells CASSCRLAGSQETQYF. CDR3 sequence (DNA): TGTGCCAGCAGCTGTCGACTAGCGGGGAGCCAAGAGACCCAGTACTTC.

This clonotype has just a few counts. This chain uses TRBV12-3 or TRBV12-4 with TRBJ1-3; no reliable D call. Trimming shortened V by 2 bases and J by 2 bases, and 7 bases separated the two germline ends. The CDR3 spans 14 residues. CDR3 DNA sequence: TGTGCCAGCAGTTTAACCCGTCCTGGAAACACCATATATTTT. It yields the protein CASSLTRPGNTIYF.

This clonotype has only one observation. The chain uses TRBV29-1 and TRBJ2-1; D may be TRBD1 (6 bases). V shed 5 bases and J shed 9 bases, with 11 bases lying between them. The length of the CDR3 is 11 residues. Germline loops: CDR1 SQVTM, CDR2 ANQGSEA. CDR3 protein: CSVQSGAEQFF. The CDR3 DNA sequence: TGCAGCGTTCAGTCAGGGGCTGAGCAGTTCTTC.

V usage is TRBV29-1 and J usage is TRBJ2-4; 7 nucleotides line up with TRBD1. The J call may be incorrect, as the DNA end agrees better with TRBJ2-7. The CDR3 contains 13 residues. From germline, CDR1 is SQVTM and CDR2 ANQGSEA. The CDR3 is CSAVTGLDYEQYF. The DNA for the CDR3 is TGCAGCGCCGTGACAGGGTTGGACTACGAGCAGTACTTC.

This chain uses TRBV10-1 with TRBJ2-3; possibly TRBD2 for D (6 bases). Trimming stripped 2 bases from V and 3 bases from J, with 12 bases between. The germline gives CDR1 WNHNN, CDR2 SYGVQD (reference sequence). The CDR3 runs to 15 residues. CDR3 bases: TGCGCCAGCAGTGAGATTAGCGGAGAAACAGATACGCAGTATTTT. Protein sequence: CASSEISGETDTQYF.

This chain links TRBV5-1 with TRBJ2-1, with D possibly TRBD2 on 6 matching bases. The V end lost 0 bases, the J end lost 3 bases, and 13 bases lay between the germline ends. The CDR3 covers 16 residues. Per germline, CDR1 SGHRS and CDR2 YFSETQ. The CDR3 is CASSLGLASSYNEQFF. The CDR3 DNA sequence: TGCGCCAGCAGCTTGGGCCTAGCGAGTAGCTACAATGAGCAGTTCTTC.

There are a few counts of this clonotype. The chain is built from TRBV20-1 and TRBJ2-3; D may match TRBD1 or TRBD2 (6 bases each). V lost 0 bases and J lost 2, with 12 bases in between. The germline V gene has CDR1 DFQATT and CDR2 SNEGSKA (reference sequence). The CDR3 extends over 15 amino acids. CDR3 sequence (DNA): TGCAGTGCTAGAGAGGGGGGCTCCCCCACAGATACGCAGTATTTT. Its protein is CSAREGGSPTDTQYF.

The gene calls are TRBV6-5 and TRBJ2-7, with D unresolved. The end of the DNA aligns better with TRBJ2-5, so the J call may be wrong. This CDR3 contains 14 residues. Germline CDR1 and CDR2: MNHEY and SVGAGI. The chain's CDR3 is CASSSNSLGETQYF. The DNA of the CDR3 is TGTGCCAGCAGCTCCAACTCCTTGGGGGAGACCCAGTACTTC.

The gene calls are TRBV12-3 or TRBV12-4 and TRBJ2-5, with 14 bases aligning to TRBD2. With V trimmed by 5 bases and J by 3 bases, 8 bases remained unmatched. This CDR3 spans 17 amino acids. CDR3 loop: CASSPNQGLAGEETQYF. CDR3 DNA sequence: TGTGCCAGCAGTCCAAACCAGGGACTAGCGGGGGAAGAGACCCAGTACTTC.

J is TRBJ2-3 and V is TRBV29-1, with 12 bases matching TRBD2. J gave up 0 bases and V 1 base, and 2 bases lay outside the gene matches. This CDR3 spans 16 amino acids. Germline lookup yields CDR1 SQVTM and CDR2 ANQGSEA. In DNA form, the CDR3 reads TGCAGCGTTGAAGGGACTAGCGGGGACAGCACAGATACGCAGTATTTT. Amino acid sequence: CSVEGTSGDSTDTQYF.

This clonotype was seen repeatedly, ten times or more. V usage is TRBV5-5 and J usage is TRBJ2-3; no definite D call. With 5 bases removed from V and 2 bases from J, the gap between germline ends came to 18 bases. CDR3 length equals 16 residues. Germline V gives CDR1 SGHKS, CDR2 YYEKEE (reference sequence). The CDR3 DNA sequence: TGTGCCAGCAGTCCAACCTCAGGTACCTTCACAGATACGCAGTATTTT. Translated, it gives CASSPTSGTFTDTQYF.

V gene TRBV4-2 combines with J gene TRBJ2-1, with 12 nucleotides matching TRBD1. Germline CDR1 reads LGHNA; CDR2 reads YNFKEQ. With 1 base clipped from V and 9 bases from J, the junction kept 4 bases outside the gene matches. CDR3 length equals 15 residues. CDR3 coding DNA: TGTGCCAGCAGCCAAGGGGACAGGGGGCTCGGTGAGCAGTTCTTC. Its protein product is CASSQGDRGLGEQFF.

The V and J genes are TRBV7-3 and TRBJ2-6; D gene uncertain. The V end was cut by 5 bases, the J end by 1 base, with 15 bases between. Germline CDR1 SGHTA, CDR2 FQGTGA. This CDR3 spans 17 amino acids. CDR3 nucleotide sequence: TGTGCCAGCAGCAAAGATGTCGGCCAGTCTGGGGCCAACGTCCTGACTTTC. It translates to CASSKDVGQSGANVLTF.

This rearrangement joins TRBV11-2 to TRBJ1-2; TRBD1 might be the D (5 bases). Germline V gene lookup returns CDR1 SGHAT and CDR2 FQNNGV. The CDR3 runs to 15 residues. Trimming took 4 bases from V and 8 from J, leaving 20 bases between them. This CDR3 is CASSSIQGPDGGYTF. The CDR3, as DNA: TGTGCCAGCAGCTCGATCCAGGGCCCTGATGGAGGCTACACCTTC.

The J gene is TRBJ2-5, the V gene TRBV5-1, with a weak D call TRBD1 (7 bases). The CDR3 totals 15 residues. Germline CDR1 and CDR2: SGHRS and YFSETQ. V dropped 4 bases and J dropped 2 bases, with 15 bases sitting between them. The CDR3 sequence is CASSMRDRLQETQYF. The CDR3 coding sequence is TGCGCCAGCAGCATGCGGGACAGATTACAAGAGACCCAGTACTTC.